This entry features one T cell receptor (beta chain) sequence. The V segment lost 0 bases and the J segment 5 bases; nucleotides outside the gene matches: 5. CDR1 and CDR2 (germline): SEHNR, FQNEAQ (reference sequence). The CDR3 contains 16 residues. The repertoire was sequenced with immunoSEQ multiplex PCR; TCRdb's copy has only in-frame clones and lacks some. The table shows 190,000 or so clones, with roughly 85% occurring only once. The data belong to a study of blood T cell repertoires in COVID-19. As for the study in general: Both acute and convalescent COVID-19 samples were obtained from the United States, Italy and Spain. From T cells, B-cell-depleted T cells, or PBMCs came the material, which was cDNA or gDNA.

Cohorts were based on clinical histories the participants reported. The sample comprised PBMCs or T cells enriched from blood (not recorded which). The rearrangement links TRBV7-9 to TRBJ2-3, with 10 bases fitting TRBD2. The sequence was collected from a man between 35 and 55 years old who had recovered from COVID-19. Written as DNA, the CDR3 is TGTGCCAGCAGCTTAGCTCCTAGCGGGAGTGTAGATACGCAGTATTTT. It is translated as CASSLAPSGSVDTQYF.